This passage covers 22 T cell receptor beta chains from one sample sequenced in a study of cytomegalovirus exposure and HLA in healthy donors. A multiplex PCR was run with 60 Vbeta primers and 13 Jbeta primers. The protocol was immunoSEQ multiplex PCR, while the TCRdb copy is restricted to in-frame clones and leaves out a portion. Here the sample spans roughly 60,000 clones, about 72% being singletons. Sequenced input: PBMCs. These receptors came from a woman in her thirties or forties in good health and CMV-seropositive.

The CDR3 is CASSFLSDRDQYF. The CDR3 DNA is TGTGCCAGCAGTTTCCTTAGCGACAGGGACCAGTACTTC. The chain combines TRBV27 with TRBJ2-5, with 7 bases identical to TRBD1. The germline V gene encodes CDR1 MNHEY and CDR2 SMNVEV (reference sequence). CDR3 length equals 13 residues. Germline trimming cut 3 bases from V and 10 bases from J; bases unmatched to any gene: 8.

The chain is built from TRBV28 and TRBJ1-2, with TRBD1 matching over 7 bases. Germline CDR1 is MDHEN and CDR2 is SYDVKM. The CDR3 is made up of 15 amino acids. J lost 3 bases, V lost 2 bases, and 6 bases had no gene match. The CDR3 bases are TGTGCCAGCAGTTTAGAGGGCGGGACAGACTATGGCTACACCTTC. Translation: CASSLEGGTDYGYTF.

The J gene is TRBJ2-5, the V gene TRBV5-4; 10 nucleotides align to TRBD2. The CDR3 runs 15 residues. Per germline, CDR1 SGHNT and CDR2 YYREEE (reference sequence). With V trimmed by 3 bases and J by 7 bases, 9 bases remained unmatched. CDR3: CASSWDGAGGRTQYF. The DNA for the CDR3 is TGTGCCAGCAGCTGGGACGGAGCGGGGGGGCGGACCCAGTACTTC.

This clone was recorded a few times. The genes are TRBV9 and TRBJ2-5, with TRBD1 matching over 8 bases. The germline gives CDR1 SGDLS, CDR2 YYNGEE. The CDR3 spans 14 residues. V lost 4 bases to trimming and J lost 5 bases; unmatched junction nucleotides: 7. CDR3 nucleotides: TGTGCCAGCAGCCTCCGGACAGGGCGGGAGACCCAGTACTTC. The encoded protein is CASSLRTGRETQYF.

The genes are TRBV19 and TRBJ1-5, with D possibly matching TRBD1 (6 bases). CDR1 is LNHDA, CDR2 SQIVND, per germline (reference sequence). The CDR3 length is 13 residues. V lost 5 bases and J lost 9, with 14 bases in between. CDR3 amino acids: CASSSPQGSPQHF. The CDR3 DNA reads as TGTGCCAGTAGTTCACCACAGGGATCGCCCCAGCATTTT.

The rearrangement links TRBV5-4 to TRBJ2-1, with 8 bases lining up with TRBD1. The V segment lost 2 bases and the J segment 4 bases; nucleotides outside the gene matches: 2. The CDR3 sequence is 14 residues long. Germline values: CDR1 SGHNT, CDR2 YYREEE (reference sequence). Here the CDR3 reads CASSFRDRYNEQFF. The CDR3 bases are TGTGCCAGCAGCTTCCGGGACAGGTACAATGAGCAGTTCTTC.

The chain is built from TRBV2 and TRBJ2-3; D not resolved. The V end was cut by 7 bases, the J end by 2 bases, with 10 bases between. This CDR3 has 13 residues. Germline V gene data show CDR1 as SNHLY and CDR2 as FYNNEI. The CDR3 loop reads CASIRSPTDTQYF. The CDR3 DNA reads TGTGCCAGCATACGGTCCCCCACAGATACGCAGTATTTT.

This chain connects TRBV6-5 to TRBJ1-5; 7 positions match TRBD1. Germline CDR1 is MNHEY and CDR2 is SVGAGI. J was trimmed by 1 base and V by 6 bases; bases with no gene match: 6. The CDR3 spans 15 residues. The CDR3 nucleotides read TGTGCCAGCAGCCGAGACAGGGCGAGCAATCAGCCCCAGCATTTT. Translation: CASSRDRASNQPQHF.

The chain employs TRBV19 and TRBJ2-7; perhaps TRBD1 as D (5 bases). Trimming pared 6 bases from V and 3 bases from J, leaving 15 bases between. CDR1 and CDR2 from the germline V gene are LNHDA and SQIVND (reference sequence). The CDR3 sequence is 14 residues long. CDR3 protein: CASRDTFGGYEQYF. CDR3 coding DNA: TGTGCCAGTAGGGACACTTTCGGTGGCTACGAGCAGTACTTC.

The chain carries TRBV19 and TRBJ1-4; perhaps TRBD1 as D (5 bases). Germline V gives CDR1 LNHDA, CDR2 SQIVND (reference sequence). The CDR3 length is 14 residues. With 4 bases removed from V and 2 bases from J, the gap between germline ends came to 8 bases. CDR3 nucleotides: TGTGCCAGTAGTAGGACACTTACTAATGAAAAACTGTTTTTT. It codes for CASSRTLTNEKLFF.

This clone has more than one count but fewer than ten. This chain connects TRBV5-1 to TRBJ1-2; tentatively, D is TRBD1 (5 bases). CDR1 is SGHRS, CDR2 YFSETQ, per germline. V was shortened by 1 base and J by 0 bases, with 10 bases between the two germline ends. This CDR3 has 15 amino acids. The CDR3 bases are TGCGCCAGCAGCTTGTTTGGGACTGCTAACTATGGCTACACCTTC. Its translation is CASSLFGTANYGYTF.

The V call is TRBV30, the J call TRBJ2-2; tentative D call: TRBD1 (5 bases). This CDR3 has 13 amino acids. Germline values: CDR1 GTSNPN, CDR2 SVGIG (reference sequence). The V end lost 6 bases, the J end lost 7 bases, and 15 bases lay between the germline ends. DNA of the CDR3: TGTGCCTGCGGGCAGGGCCGAGGCGGGGAGCTGTTTTTT. Protein: CACGQGRGGELFF.

V is TRBV4-3 and J is TRBJ2-6; no clear D gene. The germline V and J ends were trimmed by 1 base and 0 bases, with 7 bases remaining between them. Germline CDR1 reads LGHNA; CDR2 reads YSLEER. The length of the CDR3 is 16 residues. CDR3 protein: CASSQAYGSGANVLTF. CDR3 DNA sequence: TGCGCCAGCAGCCAAGCGTACGGCTCTGGGGCCAACGTCCTGACTTTC.

In its sample, this clone was seen once. The chain links TRBV5-4 to TRBJ2-5; TRBD1 aligns across 9 bases. The germline CDR1 and CDR2 sequences are SGHNT and YYREEE (reference sequence). V was clipped by 4 bases and J by 9 bases; unmatched bases: 10. This CDR3 spans 14 amino acids. CDR3 nucleotides: TGTGCCAGCAGCCCCGGGACAGGGCTTATTGCCCAGTACTTC. Translation gives CASSPGTGLIAQYF.

In DNA form, the CDR3 reads TGTGCCAGCAGCCCTAACACAGGGGGCAAATACGAGCAGTACTTC. Amino acids: CASSPNTGGKYEQYF. The V call is TRBV9, the J call TRBJ2-7; 9 bases agree with TRBD1. The CDR3 is 15 residues long. With 4 bases clipped from V and 4 bases from J, the junction kept 9 bases outside the gene matches. CDR1 and CDR2 (germline): SGDLS, YYNGEE. Full variable domain (rest looked up from reference TRBV9 and TRBJ2-7): DSGVTQTPKHLITATGQRVTLRCSPRSGDLSVYWYQQSLDQGLQFLIQYYNGEERAKGNILERFSAQQFPDLHSELNLSSLELGDSALYFCASSPNTGGKYEQYFGPGTRLTVT.

On this clone: Other DNA sequences from this sample encode an identical CDR3 as well. CDR3 residues: CASSLLRDTQYF. DNA for the CDR3: TGTGCCAGCAGCTTATTGAGAGATACGCAGTATTTT. The V and J genes are TRBV7-2 and TRBJ2-3; D ambiguous. This CDR3 comprises 12 residues. V was clipped by 2 bases and J by 5 bases, with 5 bases between them. Germline assignment: CDR1 SGHTA and CDR2 FQGNSA.

This clone appeared once. This chain uses TRBV7-2 with TRBJ2-4; D unresolved. V lost 7 bases to trimming and J lost 0 bases, with 10 bases between them. The CDR3 loop spans 14 amino acids. CDR1 is SGHTA and CDR2 is FQGNSA in the germline V gene. CDR3 nucleotide sequence: TGTGCCAGCACCAGGTTCGAAGCCAAAAACATTCAGTACTTC. Its translation is CASTRFEAKNIQYF. The variable domain in full, with the rest retrieved from reference TRBV7-2 and TRBJ2-4, is GAGVSQSPSNKVTEKGKDVELRCDPISGHTALYWYRQSLGQGLEFLIYFQGNSAPDKSGLPSDRFSAERTGGSVSTLTIQRTQQEDSAVYLCASTRFEAKNIQYFGAGTRLSVL.

J is TRBJ1-3 and V is TRBV6-1; tentative D call: TRBD1 (6 bases). The V end lost 6 bases, the J end lost 2 bases, and 11 bases lay between the germline ends. Per germline, CDR1 MNHNS and CDR2 SASEGT. This CDR3 has 14 residues. Written as DNA, the CDR3 is TGTGCCAGCAGAGATTACAGGGCTGGAAACACCATATATTTT. Translated, it gives CASRDYRAGNTIYF.

This clone was detected once. The J gene is TRBJ2-3, the V gene TRBV5-1; 10 positions agree with TRBD1. This CDR3 is built from 15 residues. Germline CDR1 is SGHRS and CDR2 is YFSETQ. The V gene end was trimmed by 4 bases and the J gene end by 0 bases; junction bases not matched to a gene: 2. CDR3 sequence reads: CASSPGQGSTDTQYF. CDR3 coding DNA: TGCGCCAGCAGCCCGGGACAGGGGAGCACAGATACGCAGTATTTT.

The J gene is TRBJ2-7, the V gene TRBV19; 7 nucleotides line up with TRBD2. This CDR3 region has 13 residues. The junction had 6 bases not matched to a gene; V was cut back by 3 bases and J by 7 bases. Germline loops: CDR1 LNHDA, CDR2 SQIVND (reference sequence). DNA for the CDR3: TGTGCCAGTAGTATGGCCCGGGGAGGGGAGCAGTACTTC. As protein: CASSMARGGEQYF.

The gene calls are TRBV5-4 and TRBJ2-5; D gene ambiguous. V was clipped by 4 bases and J by 4 bases, with 20 bases between them. Germline lookup yields CDR1 SGHNT and CDR2 YYREEE (reference sequence). This CDR3 spans 16 amino acids. CDR3 loop: CASSTYALDGSETQYF. CDR3 nucleotides: TGTGCCAGCAGCACTTATGCCTTAGACGGGTCAGAGACCCAGTACTTC.

The rearrangement uses TRBV9 and TRBJ2-7; D might be TRBD2 (5 bases). The CDR3 is made up of 13 amino acids. The V end lost 4 bases, the J end lost 1 base, and 9 bases lay between the germline ends. Germline assignment: CDR1 SGDLS and CDR2 YYNGEE. CDR3 protein: CASSPTGSYEQYF. The CDR3 nucleotides read TGTGCCAGCAGCCCGACGGGGTCCTACGAGCAGTACTTC.